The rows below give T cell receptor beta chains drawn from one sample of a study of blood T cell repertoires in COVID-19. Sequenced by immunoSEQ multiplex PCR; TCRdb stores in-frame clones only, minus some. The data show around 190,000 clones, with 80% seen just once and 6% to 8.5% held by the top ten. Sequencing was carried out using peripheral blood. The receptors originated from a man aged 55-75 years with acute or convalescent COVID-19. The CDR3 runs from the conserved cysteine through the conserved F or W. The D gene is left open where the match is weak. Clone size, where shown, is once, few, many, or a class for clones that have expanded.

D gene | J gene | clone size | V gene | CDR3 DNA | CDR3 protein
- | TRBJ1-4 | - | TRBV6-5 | TGTGCCAGCCTAGGAGCGGTCGGCGGAAAACTGTTTTTT | CASLGAVGGKLFF
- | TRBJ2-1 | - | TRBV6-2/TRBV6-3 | TGTGCCAGCAGTCGGGTGAGCTCCTACAATGAGCAGTTCTTC | CASSRVSSYNEQFF
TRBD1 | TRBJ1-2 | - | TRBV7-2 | TGTGCCAGCAGCTTCCCGAACAGGGGAAGAGGAGGCTACACCTTC | CASSFPNRGRGGYTF
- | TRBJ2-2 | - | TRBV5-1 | TGCGCCAGCCGTGACACCGGGGAGCTGTTTTTT | CASRDTGELFF
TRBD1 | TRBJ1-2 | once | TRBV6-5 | TGTGCCAGCAGTTTCCCGGGACAGAACTATGGCTACACCTTC | CASSFPGQNYGYTF
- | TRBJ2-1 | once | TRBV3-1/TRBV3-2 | TGTGCCAGCAGTCAAGCTTCCCTTGAGCAGTTCTTC | CASSQASLEQFF
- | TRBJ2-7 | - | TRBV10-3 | TGTGCCATCAGTAATCAAGGGCGGGTCTCCTACGAGCAGTACTTC | CAISNQGRVSYEQYF
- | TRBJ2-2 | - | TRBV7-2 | TGTGCCAGCAGCTTGGACCTCTTACTAGTAGCGCACACCGGGGAGCTGTTTTTT | CASSLDLLLVAHTGELFF
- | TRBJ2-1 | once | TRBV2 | TGTGCCAGCAGTGATGCGGGGCGGGGCAATGAGCAGTTCTTC | CASSDAGRGNEQFF
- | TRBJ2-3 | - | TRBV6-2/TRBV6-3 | TGTGCCAGCAGTTACTCGACGGGCGGGACTAGCACAGATACGCAGTATTTT | CASSYSTGGTSTDTQYF
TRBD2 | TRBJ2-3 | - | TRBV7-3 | TGTGCCAGCAGCTTAGGTCCGGGAGGGGTCGAAGATACGCAGTATTTT | CASSLGPGGVEDTQYF
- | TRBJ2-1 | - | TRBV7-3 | TGTGCCAGCAGCTTATCGGGAGCCCCCTACAATGAGCAGTTCTTC | CASSLSGAPYNEQFF
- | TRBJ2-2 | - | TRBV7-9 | TGTGCCAGCAGCTTAAGCGAAAACACCGGGGAGCTGTTTTTT | CASSLSENTGELFF
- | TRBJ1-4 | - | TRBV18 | TGTGCCAGCTCACCTCGCGGAGGGGCTGGGATTGAAAAACTGTTTTTT | CASSPRGGAGIEKLFF
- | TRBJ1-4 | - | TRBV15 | TGTGCCACCAGCAGAGACAGGGGAACTAATGAAAAACTGTTTTTT | CATSRDRGTNEKLFF